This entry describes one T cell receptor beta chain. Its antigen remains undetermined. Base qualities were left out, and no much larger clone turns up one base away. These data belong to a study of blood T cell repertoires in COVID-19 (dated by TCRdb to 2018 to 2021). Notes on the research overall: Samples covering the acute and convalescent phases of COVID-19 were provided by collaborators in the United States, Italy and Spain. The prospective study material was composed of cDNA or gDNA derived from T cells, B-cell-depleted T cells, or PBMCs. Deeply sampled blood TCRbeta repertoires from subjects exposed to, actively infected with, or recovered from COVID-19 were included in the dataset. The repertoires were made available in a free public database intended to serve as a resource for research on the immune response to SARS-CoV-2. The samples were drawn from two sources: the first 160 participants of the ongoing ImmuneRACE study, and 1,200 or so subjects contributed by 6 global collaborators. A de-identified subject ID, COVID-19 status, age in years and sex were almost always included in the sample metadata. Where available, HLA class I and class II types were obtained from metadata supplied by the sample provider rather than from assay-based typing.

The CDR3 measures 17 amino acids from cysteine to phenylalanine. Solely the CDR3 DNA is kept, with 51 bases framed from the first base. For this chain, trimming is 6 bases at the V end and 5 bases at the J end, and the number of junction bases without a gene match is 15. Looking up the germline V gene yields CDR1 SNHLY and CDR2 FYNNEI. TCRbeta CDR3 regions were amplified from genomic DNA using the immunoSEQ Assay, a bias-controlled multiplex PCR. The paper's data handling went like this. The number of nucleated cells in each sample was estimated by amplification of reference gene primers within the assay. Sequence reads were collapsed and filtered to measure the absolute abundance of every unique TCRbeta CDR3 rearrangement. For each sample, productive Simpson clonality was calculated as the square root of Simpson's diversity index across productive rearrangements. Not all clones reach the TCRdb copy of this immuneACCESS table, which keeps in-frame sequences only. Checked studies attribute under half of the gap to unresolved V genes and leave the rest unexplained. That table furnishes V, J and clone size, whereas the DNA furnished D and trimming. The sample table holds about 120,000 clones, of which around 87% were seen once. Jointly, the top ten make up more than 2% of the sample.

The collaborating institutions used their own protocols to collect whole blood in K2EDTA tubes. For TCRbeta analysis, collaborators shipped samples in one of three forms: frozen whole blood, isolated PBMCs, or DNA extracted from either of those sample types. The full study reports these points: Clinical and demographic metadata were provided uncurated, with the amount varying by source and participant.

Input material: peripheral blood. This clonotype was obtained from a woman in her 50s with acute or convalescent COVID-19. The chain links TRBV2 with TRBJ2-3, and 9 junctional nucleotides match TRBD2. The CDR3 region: CASSVSETSGREDTQYF. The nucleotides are TGTGCCAGCAGCGTCTCTGAGACTAGCGGAAGAGAAGATACGCAGTATTTT.